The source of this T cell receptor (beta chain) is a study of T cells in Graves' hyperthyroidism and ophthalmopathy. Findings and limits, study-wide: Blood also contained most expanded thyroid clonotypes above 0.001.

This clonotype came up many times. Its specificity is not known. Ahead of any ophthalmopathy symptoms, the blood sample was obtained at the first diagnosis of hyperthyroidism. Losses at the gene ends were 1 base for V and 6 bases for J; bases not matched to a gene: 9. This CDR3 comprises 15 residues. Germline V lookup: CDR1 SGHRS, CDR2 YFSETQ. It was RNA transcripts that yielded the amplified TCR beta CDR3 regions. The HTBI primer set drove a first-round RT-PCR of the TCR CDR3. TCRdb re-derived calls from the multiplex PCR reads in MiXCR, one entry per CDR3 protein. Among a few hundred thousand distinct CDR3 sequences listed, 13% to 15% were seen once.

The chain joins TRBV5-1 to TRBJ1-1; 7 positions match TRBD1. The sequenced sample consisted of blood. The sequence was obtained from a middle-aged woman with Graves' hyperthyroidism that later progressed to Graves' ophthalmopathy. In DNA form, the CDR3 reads TGCGCCAGCAGCTTGTTACAGGGGAAATCGTCTGAAGCTTTCTTT. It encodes CASSLLQGKSSEAFF. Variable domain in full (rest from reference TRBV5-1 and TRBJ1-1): KAGVTQTPRYLIKTRGQQVTLSCSPISGHRSVSWYQQTPGQGLQFLFEYFSETQRNKGNFPGRFSGRQFSNSRSEMNVSTLELGDSALYLCASSLLQGKSSEAFFGQGTRLTVV.